Listed below are T cell receptor beta chains from one sample, sequenced in a study of technical replicates of blood from several donors. Clones were read by immunoSEQ multiplex PCR, and TCRdb kept only the in-frame ones, dropping some. Among 45,000 to 60,000 clones listed, just under 95% were seen once. The sample was PBMCs. Every receptor here comes from a human donor in good health. Some clones in this sample may be carry-over from other donors' samples. Each CDR3 is given with its conserved first and last residue. Fields, in order: J gene, V gene, D gene, clone size, CDR3 length, CDR3 DNA, CDR3 protein. D genes are given only for firm matches. Only part of the rows carry a size: once, few, many, or a class if the clone is expanded.

j_call: TRBJ2-5
v_call: TRBV9
d_call: NA
clone_size: NA
cdr3_length: 16
cdr3_nt: TGTGCCAGCAGCGTAGGTCCGGGGGACCTCCAAGAGACCCAGTACTTC
cdr3_aa: CASSVGPGDLQETQYF

j_call: TRBJ2-7
v_call: TRBV5-1
d_call: TRBD1
clone_size: NA
cdr3_length: 14
cdr3_nt: TGCGCCAGCAGAAATACAGGGGACTCCTACGAGCAGTACTTC
cdr3_aa: CASRNTGDSYEQYF

j_call: TRBJ2-1
v_call: TRBV9
d_call: TRBD2
clone_size: NA
cdr3_length: 15
cdr3_nt: TGTGCCAGCAGCGTAGTAGCGGGAGCGGGGGATGAGCAGTTCTTC
cdr3_aa: CASSVVAGAGDEQFF

j_call: TRBJ2-3
v_call: TRBV23-1
d_call: TRBD2
clone_size: NA
cdr3_length: 19
cdr3_nt: TGCGCCAGCAGTCAATATAGGGGAGGGCTCCTTCCTAGCACAGATACGCAGTATTTT
cdr3_aa: CASSQYRGGLLPSTDTQYF

j_call: TRBJ1-5
v_call: TRBV18
d_call: NA
clone_size: NA
cdr3_length: 14
cdr3_nt: TGTGCCAGCTCACCAGACGTACTAAATCAGCCCCAGCATTTT
cdr3_aa: CASSPDVLNQPQHF

j_call: TRBJ2-1
v_call: TRBV5-4
d_call: NA
clone_size: NA
cdr3_length: 15
cdr3_nt: TGTGCCAGCAGCGCCGGGGTCGGCTCCTACAATGAGCAGTTCTTC
cdr3_aa: CASSAGVGSYNEQFF

j_call: TRBJ1-1
v_call: TRBV2
d_call: TRBD1
clone_size: NA
cdr3_length: 15
cdr3_nt: TGTGCCAGCAGGGTCAGGGGGACAGAGAACACTGAAGCTTTCTTT
cdr3_aa: CASRVRGTENTEAFF

j_call: TRBJ2-7
v_call: TRBV11-2
d_call: TRBD1
clone_size: NA
cdr3_length: 17
cdr3_nt: TGTGCCAGCAGCTTAGCGAGGGACAGGGGTATTTCCTACGAGCAGTACTTC
cdr3_aa: CASSLARDRGISYEQYF

j_call: TRBJ2-3
v_call: TRBV12-5
d_call: NA
clone_size: NA
cdr3_length: 15
cdr3_nt: TGTGCTAGTGGTTTGGTACCCAGGGGCACAGATACGCAGTATTTT
cdr3_aa: CASGLVPRGTDTQYF

j_call: TRBJ2-1
v_call: TRBV4-2
d_call: TRBD2
clone_size: few
cdr3_length: 17
cdr3_nt: TGTGCCAGCAGCCAAGAGTCATTAGCGGGGGCCGTGGATGAGCAGTTCTTC
cdr3_aa: CASSQESLAGAVDEQFF

j_call: TRBJ2-7
v_call: TRBV7-8
d_call: NA
clone_size: NA
cdr3_length: 14
cdr3_nt: TGTGCCAGCAGCTACAGGGAAACCTCCTACGAGCAGTACTTC
cdr3_aa: CASSYRETSYEQYF

j_call: TRBJ2-5
v_call: TRBV5-1
d_call: TRBD1
clone_size: NA
cdr3_length: 15
cdr3_nt: TGCGCCAGCAGCACGGGACAGGGGTACCAAGAGACCCAGTACTTC
cdr3_aa: CASSTGQGYQETQYF

j_call: TRBJ1-5
v_call: TRBV19
d_call: NA
clone_size: NA
cdr3_length: 13
cdr3_nt: TGTGCCAGTAGTTGGACAAGAAATCAGCCCCAGCATTTT
cdr3_aa: CASSWTRNQPQHF